A single sample is the source of the 2 T cell receptor beta chains below, sequenced in a study of T cells after yellow fever vaccination. In TCRdb, the 5' RACE reads were re-called with MiXCR into one record per CDR3 protein. This table has under 95,000 distinct CDR3 sequences, more than 5.5% appearing once. This specimen was CD8+ T cells sorted from PBMCs, taken roughly 10 days after the first yellow fever vaccination. The receptors derive from a man between 18 and 29 years old who received the YFV17D yellow fever vaccine.

In DNA form, the CDR3 reads TGTGCCAGCAGCTTAGGGGACGTGTACACTGAAGCTTTCTTT. It encodes CASSLGDVYTEAFF. V gene TRBV7-2 combines with J gene TRBJ1-1; tentative D call: TRBD1 (5 bases). The germline V gene encodes CDR1 SGHTA and CDR2 FQGNSA. CDR3 size: 14 residues. V shed 1 base and J shed 3 bases, with 9 bases lying between them.

This clonotype has a count of ten or more. The chain combines TRBV27 with TRBJ2-7; possibly TRBD1 or TRBD2 for D (5 bases each). The CDR3 covers 12 residues. The germline gives CDR1 MNHEY, CDR2 SMNVEV (reference sequence). V lost 5 bases and J 6 bases, leaving 11 bases between the germline ends. CDR3 in amino acids: CASSEGLGEQYF. The CDR3 DNA reads TGTGCCAGCAGTGAGGGGTTAGGCGAGCAGTACTTC.